Presented here are 26 T cell receptor beta chains from one specimen sequenced in a study of blood T cell repertoires in COVID-19 (dated by TCRdb to 2018 to 2020). Library generation was performed with the immunoSEQ multiplex PCR assay. TCRdb stores this immuneACCESS table with in-frame sequences only. Part of the clones is absent; in the studies checked, under half of the shortfall reflects unresolved V genes, and no reason is known for the rest. In all, the sample holds approximately 110,000 clones, and about 88% of those were seen once. The ten largest clones represent 8.4% of the sample. Sequencing was done on a sample of peripheral blood. These receptors originate from a woman aged 70-85 years who had recovered from COVID-19.

This chain joins TRBV6-2 or TRBV6-3 and TRBJ2-2, with TRBD2 as a possible D gene (5 bases). Trimming removed 6 bases at V and 4 bases at J, with 12 bases between. The length of the CDR3 is 14 residues. Per germline, CDR1 MNHEY and CDR2 SVGEGT. The CDR3 protein is CASSLYRGTGELFF. CDR3 nucleotides: TGTGCCAGCAGCCTCTATCGGGGCACCGGGGAGCTGTTTTTT.

As for this clone: The junction shows a germline mismatch at one end, possibly a read error. The chain joins TRBV6-1 to TRBJ2-2, with 7 bases lining up with TRBD1. In germline, CDR1 is MNHNS, CDR2 SASEGT. The CDR3 is made up of 14 amino acids. CDR3: CASRDRENTGELFF. CDR3 bases: TGTGCCAGCCGTGACAGGGAGAACACCGGGGAGCTGTTTTTT.

The chain uses TRBV4-2 and TRBJ2-7; 8 bases map to TRBD1. This CDR3 region has 16 residues. Looked up from germline, CDR1 is LGHNA and CDR2 is YNFKEQ. V gave up 0 bases and J gave up 4 bases; unmatched junction bases: 8. In DNA, the CDR3 is TGTGCCAGCAGCCAAGAGTATTCTGGACAGGGATACGAGCAGTACTTC. Protein sequence: CASSQEYSGQGYEQYF.

This chain links TRBV27 with TRBJ2-5; D call uncertain. The CDR3 is 15 residues long. Deletions cut 2 bases from V and 5 bases from J, with 15 bases between. Germline V gene sequence: CDR1 MNHEY, CDR2 SMNVEV (reference sequence). CDR3 amino acids: CASSLAGHDLETQYF. CDR3 nucleotide sequence: TGTGCCAGCAGTTTAGCAGGTCACGATTTGGAGACCCAGTACTTC.

This clone appeared a single time. The chain employs TRBV15 and TRBJ2-7; weak D call: TRBD1 (5 bases). The CDR3 runs 16 residues. CDR1 LNHNV and CDR2 YYDKDF come from the germline V gene (reference sequence). Deletions cut 0 bases from V and 0 bases from J, with 12 bases between. CDR3 bases: TGTGCCACCAGCAGAGATTGGGGCGCTGACTCCTACGAGCAGTACTTC. Protein product: CATSRDWGADSYEQYF.

This sequence joins TRBV19 and TRBJ2-1; D might be TRBD2 (5 bases). Deletions cut 4 bases from V and 0 bases from J, with 13 bases between. CDR1 is LNHDA, CDR2 SQIVND, per germline (reference sequence). The length of the CDR3 is 16 residues. The DNA of the CDR3 is TGTGCCAGTAGTACCCCCCCGGGAAGCTCCTACAATGAGCAGTTCTTC. Translation: CASSTPPGSSYNEQFF.

The chain has TRBV11-2 and TRBJ2-5; D is unclear. Trimming stripped 8 bases from V and 1 base from J, with 23 bases between. The CDR3 covers 17 residues. The germline V gene encodes CDR1 SGHAT and CDR2 FQNNGV. The CDR3 is CASGGLPPPGLQETQYF. The DNA for the CDR3 is TGTGCCAGCGGTGGGCTCCCTCCCCCCGGCCTCCAAGAGACCCAGTACTTC.

This clone was found once. A junction end diverges from the germline sequence, so it may reflect a read error. This same CDR3 is encoded by further DNA sequences in the sample. J is TRBJ2-7 and V is TRBV28; 10 bases fit TRBD2. In germline, CDR1 is MDHEN, CDR2 SYDVKM. This CDR3 spans 18 amino acids. CDR3 coding DNA: TGTGCCAGCAGTTTACTACGGGATACTAGCGGGACCTCCTATGAGCAGTACTTC. Amino acids: CASSLLRDTSGTSYEQYF.

The V and J genes are TRBV18 and TRBJ1-1, with D tentatively TRBD1 (5 bases). The CDR3 loop spans 14 amino acids. In germline, CDR1 is KGHSH, CDR2 LQKENI. With 2 bases removed from V and 4 bases from J, the gap between germline ends came to 11 bases. The CDR3 DNA reads TGTGCCAGCTCACCATATTGGGGGGGCACTGAAGCTTTCTTT. This encodes CASSPYWGGTEAFF.

This clone was picked up a small number of times. The CDR3 region has the DNA TGCAGTGCTAGTGTACACGGGACTAGCACAGATACGCAGTATTTT. It codes for CSASVHGTSTDTQYF. The chain employs TRBV20-1 and TRBJ2-3, with D possibly TRBD2 on 6 matching bases. This CDR3 has 15 residues. Trimming shortened V by 3 bases and J by 0 bases, and 13 bases separated the two germline ends. CDR1 DFQATT and CDR2 SNEGSKA come from the germline V gene (reference sequence).

In DNA, the CDR3 is TGTGCCTGGAGTGAAAAACAGGGGTTCAATGAAAAACTGTTTTTT. Its translation is CAWSEKQGFNEKLFF. This rearrangement joins TRBV30 to TRBJ1-4; 7 nucleotides align to TRBD1. In germline, CDR1 is GTSNPN, CDR2 SVGIG (reference sequence). Trimming removed 1 base from V and 5 bases from J; junction bases left unmatched: 7. CDR3 length: 15 amino acids.

The gene calls are TRBV7-3 and TRBJ2-5, with 12 bases fitting TRBD2. V lost 0 bases, J lost 7 bases, and 15 bases stayed unmatched. Germline CDR1 reads SGHTA; CDR2 reads FQGTGA. This CDR3 comprises 19 residues. The CDR3 region has the DNA TGTGCCAGCAGCTTAACCCCCCCTAGCGGGGGGGGCCTACAGGGGACCCAGTACTTC. This sequence encodes CASSLTPPSGGGLQGTQYF.

The CDR3 spells CASSTAGRFNQPQHF. DNA for the CDR3: TGTGCCAGCAGCACGGCGGGACGGTTCAATCAGCCCCAGCATTTT. The rearrangement joins TRBV5-5 to TRBJ1-5; D is possibly TRBD1 (5 bases). There are 15 residues in the CDR3. V was trimmed by 4 bases and J by 3 bases, leaving 14 bases between them. Per germline, CDR1 SGHKS and CDR2 YYEKEE (reference sequence).

The CDR3 coding sequence is TGTGCCAGCAGTCGGACTAGCGGGGGGGCCAGGAGAGAGACCCAGTACTTC. It yields the protein CASSRTSGGARRETQYF. The chain employs TRBV6-2 or TRBV6-3 and TRBJ2-5, with 15 bases lining up with TRBD2. The germline V gene has CDR1 MNHEY and CDR2 SVGEGT. Trimming removed 5 bases from V and 4 bases from J; junction bases left unmatched: 8. The length of the CDR3 is 17 residues.

This clone was detected once. This chain connects TRBV19 to TRBJ1-4; a possible D gene is TRBD1 (6 bases). V lost 7 bases, J lost 2 bases, and 11 bases lay in between. The CDR3 contains 14 residues. Germline V lookup: CDR1 LNHDA, CDR2 SQIVND (reference sequence). CDR3 amino acids: CASTSQGTNEKLFF. As DNA, the CDR3 is TGTGCCAGTACGTCACAGGGCACTAATGAAAAACTGTTTTTT.

The CDR3 DNA is TGCGCCAGCAGCCAAGGGACTAGCGGGGGGGTGAGGGATGAGCAGTTCTTC. Its protein product is CASSQGTSGGVRDEQFF. J is TRBJ2-1 and V is TRBV4-1; TRBD2 agrees at 15 bases. Germline V gene lookup returns CDR1 MGHRA and CDR2 YSYEKL. This CDR3 is built from 17 residues. The trim removed 1 base at V and 8 bases at J, leaving 6 bases unmatched.

This clone came up once. J is TRBJ2-3 and V is TRBV11-2; 14 nucleotides align to TRBD2. Germline lookup yields CDR1 SGHAT and CDR2 FQNNGV. The CDR3 consists of 17 residues. The V and J ends lost 4 bases and 4 bases, in that order; junction bases with no gene match: 7. CDR3 in DNA: TGTGCCAGCAGCTCTAACCGACTAGCGGGAGGGCCAGATACGCAGTATTTT. Its protein is CASSSNRLAGGPDTQYF.

This clone was counted between two and nine times. Within the sample, other DNA sequences also encode this same CDR3. V is TRBV7-9 and J is TRBJ1-1; 7 positions match TRBD1. Trimming cost V 5 bases and J 2 bases; bases outside gene matches: 5. The CDR3 is 14 residues long. The germline V gene has CDR1 SEHNR and CDR2 FQNEAQ (reference sequence). CDR3 protein: CASSPQGGNTEAFF. In DNA form, the CDR3 reads TGTGCCAGCAGCCCGCAGGGGGGAAACACTGAAGCTTTCTTT.

The CDR3 DNA is TGCGCCAGCAGCTTGCCGGCAGGGAACAATGAGCAGTTCTTC. The encoded protein is CASSLPAGNNEQFF. The V gene is TRBV5-1, the J gene TRBJ2-1; D is possibly TRBD1 (5 bases). Trimming took 1 base from V and 5 from J, leaving 10 bases between them. Germline CDR1 and CDR2: SGHRS and YFSETQ. The CDR3 is 14 amino acids.

The genes are TRBV7-9 and TRBJ1-1; the D gene is possibly TRBD1 (6 bases). V gave up 7 bases and J gave up 5 bases, with 17 bases separating them. Looked up from germline, CDR1 is SEHNR and CDR2 is FQNEAQ (reference sequence). CDR3 length equals 14 residues. The CDR3 sequence is CASTIYSGETEAFF. The DNA for the CDR3 is TGTGCCAGCACCATATATTCAGGGGAAACTGAAGCTTTCTTT. Full variable domain (rest looked up from reference TRBV7-9 and TRBJ1-1): DTGVSQNPRHKITKRGQNVTFRCDPISEHNRLYWYRQTLGQGPEFLTYFQNEAQLEKSRLLSDRFSAERPKGSFSTLEIQRTEQGDSAMYLCASTIYSGETEAFFGQGTRLTVV.

This chain connects TRBV20-1 to TRBJ1-6; no definite D call. V lost 3 bases, J lost 7 bases, and 4 bases lay in between. The CDR3 spans 11 residues. Germline V CDR1 and CDR2: DFQATT, SNEGSKA (reference sequence). CDR3 in DNA: TGCAGTGCTAGTCCGAATTCACCCCTCCACTTT. This codes for CSASPNSPLHF.

The chain couples TRBV4-3 to TRBJ2-5, with no clear D. Germline CDR1 reads LGHNA; CDR2 reads YSLEER. The V gene lost 1 base and the J gene lost 3 bases, with 12 bases spanning the gap. The CDR3 has 15 amino acids. CDR3 nucleotide sequence: TGCGCCAGCAGCCAAGTCAGTGGCACTAAAGAGACCCAGTACTTC. This gives the protein CASSQVSGTKETQYF.

The rearrangement links TRBV4-3 to TRBJ2-2, with TRBD1 as a possible D gene (5 bases). The CDR3 is 17 amino acids. Trimming took off 3 bases at V and 5 bases at J, with 19 bases between the two ends. Germline V gene data show CDR1 as LGHNA and CDR2 as YSLEER. The CDR3 sequence: CASSQKGWGAGTGELFF. CDR3 nucleotides: TGCGCCAGCAGCCAGAAGGGTTGGGGCGCCGGAACCGGGGAGCTGTTTTTT.

The chain combines TRBV29-1 with TRBJ2-1; TRBD2 matches at 10 bases. The CDR3 totals 13 residues. Per the germline V gene, CDR1 is SQVTM and CDR2 is ANQGSEA. Trimming at V came to 6 bases and at J to 6 bases, leaving 5 bases not matched to a gene. CDR3 residues: CSVRASGSNEQFF. The CDR3 DNA reads as TGCAGCGTGAGGGCTAGCGGGAGCAATGAGCAGTTCTTC.

The CDR3 sequence: CSVEDSLREKLFF. In DNA form, the CDR3 reads TGCAGCGTTGAAGACTCCCTGCGGGAAAAACTGTTTTTT. The chain uses TRBV29-1 and TRBJ1-4; no firm D call. The CDR3 has 13 residues. V lost 0 bases, J lost 8 bases, and 10 bases lay in between. In germline, CDR1 is SQVTM, CDR2 ANQGSEA.

J is TRBJ1-2 and V is TRBV7-9; TRBD1 matches at 12 bases. J lost 8 bases, V lost 4 bases, and 5 bases had no gene match. From germline, CDR1 is SEHNR and CDR2 FQNEAQ (reference sequence). The CDR3 spans 14 residues. CDR3 DNA sequence: TGTGCCAGCAGCTCCCGGGACAGGGGGCCGGGCTACACCTTC. The encoded protein is CASSSRDRGPGYTF. Full variable domain (rest looked up from reference TRBV7-9 and TRBJ1-2): DTGVSQNPRHKITKRGQNVTFRCDPISEHNRLYWYRQTLGQGPEFLTYFQNEAQLEKSRLLSDRFSAERPKGSFSTLEIQRTEQGDSAMYLCASSSRDRGPGYTFGSGTRLTVV.